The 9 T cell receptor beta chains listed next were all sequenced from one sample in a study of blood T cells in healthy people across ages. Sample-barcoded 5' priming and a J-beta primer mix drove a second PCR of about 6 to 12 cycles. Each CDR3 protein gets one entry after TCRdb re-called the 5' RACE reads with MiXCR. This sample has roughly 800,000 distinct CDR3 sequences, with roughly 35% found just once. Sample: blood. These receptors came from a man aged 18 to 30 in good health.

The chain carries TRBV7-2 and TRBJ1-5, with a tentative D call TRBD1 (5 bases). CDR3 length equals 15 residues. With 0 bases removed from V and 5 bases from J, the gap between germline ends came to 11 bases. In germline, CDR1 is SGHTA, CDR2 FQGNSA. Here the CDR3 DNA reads TGTGCCAGCAGCTTAGCTGGGGGAACCTATCAGCCCCAGCATTTT. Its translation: CASSLAGGTYQPQHF.

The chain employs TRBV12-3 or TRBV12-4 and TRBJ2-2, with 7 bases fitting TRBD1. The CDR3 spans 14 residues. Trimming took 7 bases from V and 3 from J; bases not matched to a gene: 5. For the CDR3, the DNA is TGTGCCAGCAAGAGGGGGCCAGACACCGGGGAGCTGTTTTTT. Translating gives CASKRGPDTGELFF.

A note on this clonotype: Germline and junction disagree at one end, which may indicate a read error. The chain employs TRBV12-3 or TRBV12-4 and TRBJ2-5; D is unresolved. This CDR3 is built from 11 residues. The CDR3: CAGSSRNEQYF. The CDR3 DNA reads TGTGCCGGCAGCTCGCGTAATGAGCAGTACTTC.

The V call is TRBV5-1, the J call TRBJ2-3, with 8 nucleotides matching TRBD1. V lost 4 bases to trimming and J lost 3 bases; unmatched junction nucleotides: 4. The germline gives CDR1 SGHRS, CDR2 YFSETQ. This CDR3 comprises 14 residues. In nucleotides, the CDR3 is TGCGCCAGCAGCCCACAGGGGGATACAGATACGCAGTATTTT. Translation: CASSPQGDTDTQYF.

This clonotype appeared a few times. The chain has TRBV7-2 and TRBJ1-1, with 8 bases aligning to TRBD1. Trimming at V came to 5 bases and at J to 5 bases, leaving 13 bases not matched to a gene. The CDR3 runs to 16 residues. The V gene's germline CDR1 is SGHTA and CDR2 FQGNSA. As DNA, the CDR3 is TGTGCCAGCAGCCTCCTAACCGGACAGGGAGGGACTGAAGCTTTCTTT. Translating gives CASSLLTGQGGTEAFF.

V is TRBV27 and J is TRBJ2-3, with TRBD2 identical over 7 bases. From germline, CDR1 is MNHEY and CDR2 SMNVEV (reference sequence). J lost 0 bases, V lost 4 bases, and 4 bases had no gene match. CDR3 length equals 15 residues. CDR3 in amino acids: CASSSAGYSTDTQYF. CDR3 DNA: TGTGCCAGCAGTTCAGCGGGATATAGCACAGATACGCAGTATTTT.

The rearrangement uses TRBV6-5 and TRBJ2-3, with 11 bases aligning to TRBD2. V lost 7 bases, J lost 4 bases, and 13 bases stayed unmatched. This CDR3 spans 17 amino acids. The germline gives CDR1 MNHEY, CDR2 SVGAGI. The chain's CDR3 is CASNLGVTSGVADTQYF. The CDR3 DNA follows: TGTGCCAGCAATTTGGGGGTGACTAGCGGGGTCGCAGATACGCAGTATTTT.

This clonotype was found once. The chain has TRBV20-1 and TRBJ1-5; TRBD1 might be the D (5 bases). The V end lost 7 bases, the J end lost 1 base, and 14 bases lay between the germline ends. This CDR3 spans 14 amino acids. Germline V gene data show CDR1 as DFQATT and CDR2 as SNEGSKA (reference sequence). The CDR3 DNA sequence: TGCAGTGTCAGTCGGGGGGTGAGCAATCAGCCCCAGCATTTT. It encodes CSVSRGVSNQPQHF.

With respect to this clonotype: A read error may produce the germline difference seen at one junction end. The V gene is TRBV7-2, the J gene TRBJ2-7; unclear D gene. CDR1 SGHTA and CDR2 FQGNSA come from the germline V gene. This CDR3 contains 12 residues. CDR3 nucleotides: TGTGCCAGCAGCTTAGACCCCTACGAGCGGTACTTC. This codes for CASSLDPYERYF.